These 27 T cell receptor beta chains share one sample of origin, sequenced in a study of identical twins. TCRdb reanalysed the 5' RACE reads using MiXCR and keeps one entry per CDR3 protein. The table includes 600,000 to 800,000 distinct CDR3 sequences, 20% to 25% detected once. This sample was shared with a second study, whose subject was T cells expressing NK-cell markers.

Source material: PBMCs. Receptors were obtained from a woman between 18 and 29 years old in good health.

CDR3 protein: CSAPRGDTYEQYF. CDR3 nucleotides: TGCAGTGCTCCCAGGGGGGACACCTACGAGCAGTACTTC. The V call is TRBV20-1, the J call TRBJ2-7; maybe TRBD1 (7 bases). CDR3 length: 13 amino acids. Trimming cost V 5 bases and J 2 bases, with 13 bases left between them. The V gene's germline CDR1 is DFQATT and CDR2 SNEGSKA (reference sequence).

A few counts support this clonotype. This chain connects TRBV4-3 to TRBJ2-7, with 9 bases fitting TRBD2. V was clipped by 3 bases and J by 0 bases; unmatched bases: 3. The CDR3 extends over 15 amino acids. Looked up from germline, CDR1 is LGHNA and CDR2 is YSLEER. The CDR3 here is CASSHRLADSYEQYF. DNA for the CDR3: TGCGCCAGCAGCCACCGACTAGCGGACTCCTACGAGCAGTACTTC.

The gene calls are TRBV29-1 and TRBJ2-7; D may be TRBD1 (5 bases). The CDR3 runs 15 residues. V was shortened by 0 bases and J by 1 base, with 13 bases between the two germline ends. In germline, CDR1 is SQVTM, CDR2 ANQGSEA. The CDR3 sequence: CSVEEFRAWSYEQYF. CDR3 nucleotides: TGCAGCGTTGAAGAGTTCAGGGCCTGGTCCTACGAGCAGTACTTC.

This clonotype appeared many times. The chain links TRBV4-3 to TRBJ2-1, with D hard to call. Trimming shortened V by 1 base and J by 9 bases, and 10 bases separated the two germline ends. The CDR3 is 13 amino acids. CDR1 LGHNA and CDR2 YSLEER come from the germline V gene. CDR3 loop: CASSQGEAGEQFF. For the CDR3, the DNA is TGCGCCAGCAGCCAAGGTGAGGCTGGTGAGCAGTTCTTC.

In its sample, this clonotype was seen many times. J is TRBJ2-7 and V is TRBV20-1; the D gene is possibly TRBD2 (5 bases). V lost 3 bases and J lost 6, with 9 bases in between. From germline, CDR1 is DFQATT and CDR2 SNEGSKA (reference sequence). This CDR3 comprises 11 residues. CDR3 amino acids: CSASVRGEQYF. The CDR3 DNA reads as TGCAGTGCTAGTGTCCGGGGCGAGCAGTACTTC.

This clonotype was found a few times. CDR3 residues: CSAPPYSYNEQFF. DNA of the CDR3: TGCAGTGCCCCCCCTTACTCCTACAATGAGCAGTTCTTC. The chain links TRBV20-1 to TRBJ2-1, with D unclear. This CDR3 spans 13 amino acids. Germline V gene sequence: CDR1 DFQATT, CDR2 SNEGSKA (reference sequence). V was cut by 6 bases and J by 0 bases, with 9 bases left in between.

The CDR3 DNA is TGTGCCAGCAGTTCAGAGATAAGTAGCGGGTTCCTGGGGCAGTACTTC. Protein product: CASSSEISSGFLGQYF. The chain employs TRBV2 and TRBJ2-7, with 7 bases identical to TRBD2. Germline V gene lookup returns CDR1 SNHLY and CDR2 FYNNEI. This CDR3 spans 16 amino acids. Unmatched junction bases numbered 19, after V lost 5 bases and J lost 9 bases.

The rearrangement joins TRBV12-3 or TRBV12-4 to TRBJ2-1; TRBD2 aligns across 15 bases. The CDR3 is 17 residues long. The junction had 9 bases not matched to a gene; V was cut back by 5 bases and J by 7 bases. The CDR3 region is CASSPNIGTSGGNEQFF. Here the CDR3 DNA reads TGTGCCAGCAGTCCTAACATCGGGACTAGCGGGGGGAATGAGCAGTTCTTC.

The chain has TRBV15 and TRBJ2-6; 7 nucleotides align to TRBD1. The trim removed 1 base at V and 4 bases at J, leaving 10 bases unmatched. The CDR3 extends over 18 amino acids. CDR1 and CDR2 (germline): LNHNV, YYDKDF (reference sequence). CDR3 amino acids: CATSRVLEGASGANVLTF. CDR3 sequence (DNA): TGTGCCACCAGCAGAGTTTTAGAGGGGGCCAGCGGGGCCAACGTCCTGACTTTC.

The chain joins TRBV5-1 to TRBJ2-7, with D tentatively TRBD2 (5 bases). The germline gives CDR1 SGHRS, CDR2 YFSETQ. The CDR3 totals 14 residues. V was pared by 1 base and J by 2 bases, with 10 bases between. CDR3 sequence (DNA): TGCGCCAGCAGCTTGATAGCGACCACCTACGAGCAGTACTTC. Encoded protein: CASSLIATTYEQYF.

The V and J genes are TRBV3-1 and TRBJ2-3; D is unresolved. The germline V and J ends were trimmed by 5 bases and 6 bases, with 12 bases remaining between them. The CDR3 consists of 13 residues. Germline loops: CDR1 LGHDT, CDR2 YNNKEL (reference sequence). Here the CDR3 DNA reads TGTGCCAGCAGCTATCAGAGATCGGATACGCAGTATTTT. Its protein product is CASSYQRSDTQYF.

This clonotype came up many times. V and J are TRBV29-1 and TRBJ2-2; D gene uncertain. CDR1 and CDR2 from the germline V gene are SQVTM and ANQGSEA. V shed 7 bases and J shed 5 bases, with 11 bases lying between them. CDR3 length: 12 amino acids. The CDR3 here is CSARTGTGELFF. CDR3 coding DNA: TGCAGCGCCCGAACCGGTACCGGGGAGCTGTTTTTT.

The J gene is TRBJ2-2, the V gene TRBV15; TRBD2 might be the D (5 bases). The V gene lost 0 bases and the J gene lost 6 bases, with 11 bases spanning the gap. The CDR3 consists of 15 residues. Germline V gene data show CDR1 as LNHNV and CDR2 as YYDKDF (reference sequence). This CDR3 reads CATSRERASAGELFF. The CDR3 DNA is TGTGCCACCAGCAGAGAGAGGGCGTCGGCCGGGGAGCTGTTTTTT.

The chain combines TRBV7-2 with TRBJ2-6; no reliable D call. This CDR3 comprises 17 residues. Trimming cost V 1 base and J 0 bases, with 10 bases left between them. CDR1 is SGHTA, CDR2 FQGNSA, per germline. The CDR3 bases are TGTGCCAGCAGCTTAGGACGCAGAACCTCTGGGGCCAACGTCCTGACTTTC. Translating gives CASSLGRRTSGANVLTF.

This clonotype was recorded a few times. The chain carries TRBV2 and TRBJ2-3; D is ambiguous. The CDR3 spans 15 residues. The ends were cut back, 3 bases at V and 5 bases at J, with 15 bases in the middle. In germline, CDR1 is SNHLY, CDR2 FYNNEI. CDR3 amino acids: CASSDPGTGGDTQYF. The CDR3 DNA reads TGTGCCAGCAGTGACCCCGGAACCGGCGGAGATACGCAGTATTTT.

This clonotype was detected a few times. The chain employs TRBV29-1 and TRBJ2-5; no firm D call. The V end lost 3 bases, the J end lost 5 bases, and 7 bases lay between the germline ends. Germline CDR1 reads SQVTM; CDR2 reads ANQGSEA. The CDR3 has 11 residues. The CDR3 region has the DNA TGCAGCGTTGACAGGTGGGAGACCCAGTACTTC. This codes for CSVDRWETQYF.

This chain connects TRBV20-1 to TRBJ2-1, with a possible D match to TRBD1 (6 bases). Germline values: CDR1 DFQATT, CDR2 SNEGSKA (reference sequence). The CDR3 is 12 residues long. V lost 1 base to trimming and J lost 8 bases, with 9 bases between them. CDR3 nucleotide sequence: TGCAGTGCTAGAGGGGGGCGGGATGAGCAGTTCTTC. It codes for CSARGGRDEQFF.

This clonotype was counted only a few times. J is TRBJ2-3 and V is TRBV4-3; tentative D call: TRBD2 (5 bases). The CDR3 consists of 15 residues. The germline gives CDR1 LGHNA, CDR2 YSLEER. With 0 bases removed from V and 5 bases from J, the gap between germline ends came to 12 bases. The CDR3 DNA reads as TGCGCCAGCAGCCAAGATGTGGGAGTTGGAGATACGCAGTATTTT. Amino acid sequence: CASSQDVGVGDTQYF.

This CDR3 reads CASSLKYFGAGRSGANVLTF. In DNA form, the CDR3 reads TGTGCCAGCAGTTTAAAGTACTTTGGGGCAGGGAGGTCTGGGGCCAACGTCCTGACTTTC. The chain joins TRBV28 to TRBJ2-6, with D possibly matching TRBD2 (6 bases). Germline values: CDR1 MDHEN, CDR2 SYDVKM. The CDR3 consists of 20 residues. V dropped 2 bases and J dropped 1 base, with 21 bases sitting between them.

This clonotype was recorded a few times. The V call is TRBV2, the J call TRBJ2-1; TRBD1 or TRBD2 may be the D gene (5 bases each). The CDR3 has 14 amino acids. The ends were cut back, 7 bases at V and 5 bases at J, with 15 bases in the middle. The germline V gene encodes CDR1 SNHLY and CDR2 FYNNEI. CDR3 bases: TGTGCCAGCAACAACCGGGACGTTCACAATGAGCAGTTCTTC. Translation gives CASNNRDVHNEQFF.

The chain links TRBV10-3 to TRBJ2-7; 8 nucleotides match TRBD2. Trimming took 3 bases from V and 3 from J; bases not matched to a gene: 10. Looked up from germline, CDR1 is ENHRY and CDR2 is SYGVKD. The CDR3 extends over 16 amino acids. The CDR3 is CAISDGRDQVGYEQYF. As DNA, the CDR3 is TGTGCCATCAGTGACGGGAGGGATCAAGTAGGCTACGAGCAGTACTTC.

The chain uses TRBV10-3 and TRBJ1-4; D might be TRBD1 (5 bases). V was shortened by 0 bases and J by 7 bases, with 6 bases between the two germline ends. The CDR3 totals 13 residues. Germline V CDR1 and CDR2: ENHRY, SYGVKD. CDR3 in DNA: TGTGCCATCAGTGAGTCGGGGGGTGAAAAACTGTTTTTT. Its protein is CAISESGGEKLFF.

The sample holds a few counts of this clonotype. The chain recombines TRBV19 with TRBJ2-1; the D gene could be TRBD1 or TRBD2 (5 bases each). V was pared by 3 bases and J by 6 bases, with 9 bases between. Per the germline V gene, CDR1 is LNHDA and CDR2 is SQIVND (reference sequence). The CDR3 covers 13 residues. The chain's CDR3 is CASSIGTINEQFF. The DNA of the CDR3 is TGTGCCAGTAGTATTGGGACCATCAATGAGCAGTTCTTC.

This clonotype was counted a few times. This rearrangement joins TRBV7-6 to TRBJ2-1; D is possibly TRBD1 (6 bases). The CDR3 totals 14 residues. CDR1 and CDR2 from the germline V gene are SGHVS and FNYEAQ. V dropped 1 base and J dropped 8 bases, with 12 bases sitting between them. The CDR3 here is CASSLVQGGYEQFF. In DNA form, the CDR3 reads TGTGCCAGCAGCTTAGTTCAAGGGGGTTATGAGCAGTTCTTC.

The V gene is TRBV29-1, the J gene TRBJ2-7, with a possible D match to TRBD1 (5 bases). There are 13 residues in the CDR3. With 1 base removed from V and 0 bases from J, the gap between germline ends came to 7 bases. Germline CDR1 reads SQVTM; CDR2 reads ANQGSEA. CDR3 in DNA: TGCAGCGTTGAAGTACAGGCCTCCTACGAGCAGTACTTC. This sequence encodes CSVEVQASYEQYF.

CDR3 sequence reads: CASTRTGPGNTEAFF. The CDR3 DNA reads as TGTGCCAGCACCAGGACAGGCCCGGGGAACACTGAAGCTTTCTTT. This rearrangement joins TRBV6-2 or TRBV6-3 to TRBJ1-1; 7 nucleotides agree with TRBD1. The CDR3 runs to 15 residues. Germline trimming cut 7 bases from V and 1 base from J; bases unmatched to any gene: 9. The germline V gene encodes CDR1 MNHEY and CDR2 SVGEGT.

V is TRBV7-9 and J is TRBJ2-7, with TRBD1 matching over 8 bases. V dropped 1 base and J dropped 3; count of bases not matched to a gene: 5. CDR1 SEHNR and CDR2 FQNEAQ come from the germline V gene (reference sequence). This CDR3 contains 15 residues. The CDR3 is CASSLDQGARYEQYF. As DNA, the CDR3 is TGTGCCAGCAGCTTAGATCAGGGGGCGCGCTACGAGCAGTACTTC.